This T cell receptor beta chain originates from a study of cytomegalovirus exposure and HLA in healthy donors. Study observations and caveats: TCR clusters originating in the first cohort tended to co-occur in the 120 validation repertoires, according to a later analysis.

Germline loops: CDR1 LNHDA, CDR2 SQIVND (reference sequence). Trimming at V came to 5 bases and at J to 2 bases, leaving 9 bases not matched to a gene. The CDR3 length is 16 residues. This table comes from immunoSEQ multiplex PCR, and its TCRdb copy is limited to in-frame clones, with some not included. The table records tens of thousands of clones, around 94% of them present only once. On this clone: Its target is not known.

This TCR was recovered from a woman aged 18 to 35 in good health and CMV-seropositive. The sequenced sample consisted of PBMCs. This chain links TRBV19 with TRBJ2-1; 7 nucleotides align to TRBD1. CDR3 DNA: TGTGCCAGTAGTCCTCAGACAGGGACCCCCTACAATGAGCAGTTCTTC. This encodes CASSPQTGTPYNEQFF.